The entry that follows covers one T cell receptor (beta chain) sequence. V gave up 4 bases and J gave up 6 bases; unmatched junction bases: 7. Per the germline V gene, CDR1 is MGHRA and CDR2 is YSYEKL. There are 15 residues in the CDR3. The data were taken from a study of blood T cells in healthy people across ages. A second roughly 7 to 12 cycle PCR used barcoded and J-beta primers. From the 5' RACE reads, TCRdb called clonotypes with MiXCR, one entry per CDR3 protein. The table lists some 640,000 distinct CDR3 sequences, roughly 30% of them singletons, with around a sixth in the top ten. The TCR sequence derives from a woman older than 75 in good health. The rearrangement joins TRBV4-1 to TRBJ2-3, with 10 bases identical to TRBD2. Sequenced material: blood. CDR3 bases: TGCGCCAGCAGCCCAGGGACTAGCGAGTTTGATACGCAGTATTTT. Its protein is CASSPGTSEFDTQYF.